This record looks at one T cell receptor (beta chain) sequence and its context. There are many counts of this clonotype. The clone's antigen remains unknown. Within one base of it there is no much larger clone, and no base qualities were kept. This specimen's treatment or condition label, interpreted: live attenuated yellow fever vaccine strain. PBMCs were isolated from peripheral blood using a standard Ficoll-Paque protocol. CD4 and CD8 T-cell fractions were isolated with Dynabeads CD4 and CD8 positive selection kits. TriZol was used to extract RNA from bulk PBMCs, CD4 and CD8 fractions, and dextramer-positive and dextramer-negative fractions. These data come from a study of T cells after yellow fever vaccination (dated by TCRdb to the late 2010s). Notes on the research overall: The SMART-Seq v4 Ultra Low Input RNA kit was used to prepare libraries from fractions with low cell numbers. To follow T-cell clones before and after primary and booster YFV17D yellow fever vaccination, bulk TCR alpha and beta repertoires were sequenced over time. Two healthy male donors made up the cohort, one aged 18 to 30 years and the other aged 30 to 39 years. Blood was drawn at multiple timepoints before and after primary and secondary immunization, with bulk PBMC replicates and cell subsets isolated. The study at large found these results: The secondary T-cell response was found to be weaker but faster than the primary response, with a peak reached on day 5 rather than on day 15. The study included only two donors, which limits how far the findings can be generalized. FACS-sorted repertoires could contain abundant contaminating clonotypes from the bulk population, so computational filtering was required. Most clones expanded after primary vaccination were re-detected after the booster (approximately 96% of CD4 and about 88% of CD8), suggesting broad memory maintenance. A small fraction of clonotypes appeared in both the CD4 and CD8 compartments, likely as a result of convergent recombination.

TCR cDNA was synthesized by 5'RACE template switching, which introduced a universal primer site and unique molecular identifiers. Priming for cDNA synthesis came from both the TCR alpha and TCR beta constant segments. Two PCR steps were used to amplify libraries, with sample barcodes and sequencing adapters being added in the second step. Sequencing of the libraries was done on either Illumina HiSeq 2500 (2x100 bp) or NovaSeq (2x150 bp). Per the source publication's procedure: Demultiplexing of reads and collapsing into UMI consensus sequences were performed with MIGEC, and V(D)J alignment was carried out with MiXCR. Vaccine-responding clonotypes were identified with edgeR using replicate PBMC samples, with FDR below 0.01 and a log2 fold change above 5 up to day 15 being required. Bulk clonotypes were assigned CD4 or CD8 identity according to which sequenced CD4 or CD8 repertoire held them at higher abundance. Using fastp trimming at Q25 and MiXCR clonotype assembly, TCRdb reanalyzed the public sequencing data and kept in-frame beta chains. Each CDR3 protein appears once, grouped with its most common genes and DNA. The V and J calls reflect TCRdb's pipeline rather than the authors' work. Present in this sample are 120,000 to 150,000 distinct CDR3 sequences, 7.7% of which were seen just once. The ten most abundant clones make up about 0.73% of the sample.

From cysteine to phenylalanine, the CDR3 is 16 amino acids long. Left in the record is the CDR3 DNA by itself, 48 bases read in frame from the first base. CDR1 and CDR2 are read off the germline V gene as SGHTA and FQGNSA. The V and J ends are trimmed by 0 bases and 5 bases, leaving 17 bases between them. The receptor comes from a young man who received the YFV17D yellow fever vaccine. The rearrangement combines TRBV7-2 with TRBJ2-7; TRBD2 is possibly the D segment (5 matching bases). Sequenced material: CD4+ T cells sorted from PBMCs, taken 5 days after the yellow fever booster vaccination. The CDR3 corresponds to CASSLAQVGLSDEQYF. At the DNA level, the sequence is TGTGCCAGCAGCTTAGCGCAGGTCGGACTCTCGGACGAGCAGTACTTC.